This record concerns one TCR beta chain sequence. These data come from a study of cytotoxic CD8 clonotypes in ibrutinib-treated CLL. Trimming cost V 3 bases and J 7 bases, with 9 bases left between them. The CDR3 loop spans 12 amino acids. Germline loops: CDR1 MDHEN, CDR2 SYDVKM. Here immunoSEQ multiplex PCR was the method, and the copy in TCRdb shows in-frame clones only, minus some. This sample carries 150,000 or so clones, about 88% of them seen once, and the ten largest clones take 3% to 3.5%. TCR beta library input comprised around 2.1 micrograms of genomic DNA from cryopreserved PBMCs. V gene TRBV28 combines with J gene TRBJ1-2; D remains unclear. Sequenced here: PBMCs, sampled at disease progression, from a patient treated with ibrutinib. This TCR came from a human donor with chronic lymphocytic leukemia. Written as DNA, the CDR3 is TGTGCCAGCAGTTTTCGTGATTCTGGCTACACCTTC. Its translation is CASSFRDSGYTF.